These 23 T cell receptor beta chains were all obtained from the same sample, sequenced in a study of CD8 T cells in ankylosing spondylitis. Study-wide results and limits: Seemingly characteristic of ankylosing spondylitis blood was a TCR beta motif consisting of roughly 8 highly homologous variants.

Via MiXCR, TCRdb re-called the 5' RACE reads, giving one row per CDR3 protein. The sample holds under 250,000 distinct CDR3 sequences; around 6.6% are singletons and the top ten take approximately 15%. These receptors have no identified antigens. The source material was blood, either unsorted or a sorted T cell fraction (not recorded which). The receptors shown here come from a male donor with ankylosing spondylitis.

At least ten counts were recorded for this clonotype. In nucleotides, the CDR3 is TGCAGTGCTAGAGTTCTAGGGGCAAACATTCAGTACTTC. Its protein is CSARVLGANIQYF. This chain uses TRBV20-1 with TRBJ2-4; D possibly corresponds to TRBD1 (5 bases). Germline loops: CDR1 DFQATT, CDR2 SNEGSKA (reference sequence). CDR3 size: 13 residues. Trimming cost V 1 base and J 6 bases, with 10 bases left between them.

This clonotype was detected ten times or more. The chain links TRBV5-6 to TRBJ2-7, with no clear D. Germline CDR1 SGHDT, CDR2 YYEEEE. V shed 0 bases and J shed 1 base, with 8 bases lying between them. The CDR3 contains 14 residues. The CDR3 region has the DNA TGTGCCAGCAGCTTGGTGGTCGGATCCTACGAGCAGTACTTC. Protein product: CASSLVVGSYEQYF. The full variable domain, rest sourced from reference TRBV5-6 and TRBJ2-7, is DAGVTQSPTHLIKTRGQQVTLRCSPKSGHDTVSWYQQALGQGPQFIFQYYEEEERQRGNFPDRFSGHQFPNYSSELNVNALLLGDSALYLCASSLVVGSYEQYFGPGTRLTVT.

This clonotype was seen repeatedly, ten times or more. The chain combines TRBV20-1 with TRBJ2-7; no firm D call. The CDR3 length is 14 residues. V shed 3 bases and J shed 4 bases, with 16 bases lying between them. The germline V gene has CDR1 DFQATT and CDR2 SNEGSKA (reference sequence). The CDR3 is CSASGKEGTYEQYF. Written as DNA, the CDR3 is TGCAGTGCTAGCGGTAAGGAAGGAACTTACGAGCAGTACTTC.

The chain recombines TRBV19 with TRBJ2-7; a possible D gene is TRBD1 (5 bases). This CDR3 contains 15 residues. V was cut by 0 bases and J by 0 bases, with 9 bases left in between. Germline assignment: CDR1 LNHDA and CDR2 SQIVND (reference sequence). The CDR3 region is CASSIERGLSYEQYF. The CDR3 DNA is TGTGCCAGTAGTATAGAAAGGGGCCTCTCCTACGAGCAGTACTTC. Variable domain in full (rest from reference TRBV19 and TRBJ2-7): DGGITQSPKYLFRKEGQNVTLSCEQNLNHDAMYWYRQDPGQGLRLIYYSQIVNDFQKGDIAEGYSVSREKKESFPLTVTSAQKNPTAFYLCASSIERGLSYEQYFGPGTRLTVT.

This clonotype was counted many times. The rearrangement links TRBV4-2 to TRBJ2-2; D gene ambiguous. The CDR3 is made up of 15 amino acids. The germline CDR1 and CDR2 sequences are LGHNA and YNFKEQ. The germline V and J ends were trimmed by 5 bases and 0 bases, with 10 bases remaining between them. CDR3 bases: TGTGCCAGCAGCGGCCGGACCACGAACACCGGGGAGCTGTTTTTT. This encodes CASSGRTTNTGELFF.

This clonotype has a count of ten or more. The rearrangement links TRBV27 to TRBJ2-7; TRBD2 might be the D (5 bases). The CDR3 is made up of 14 amino acids. Per germline, CDR1 MNHEY and CDR2 SMNVEV (reference sequence). The V end lost 5 bases, the J end lost 6 bases, and 17 bases lay between the germline ends. The CDR3 DNA is TGTGCCAGCAGTCCACCCGGGAATTGGGGCGAGCAGTACTTC. Translating it yields CASSPPGNWGEQYF.

The V call is TRBV28, the J call TRBJ2-6; no clear D. The V end lost 6 bases, the J end lost 2 bases, and 11 bases lay between the germline ends. The CDR3 loop spans 15 amino acids. Germline CDR1 MDHEN, CDR2 SYDVKM. CDR3 bases: TGTGCCAGCAGGTATACATTTGCTGGGGCCAACGTCCTGACTTTC. It is translated as CASRYTFAGANVLTF.

This clonotype came up many times. This sequence joins TRBV10-3 and TRBJ2-3; 8 bases map to TRBD1. CDR1 and CDR2 (germline): ENHRY, SYGVKD. The CDR3 is made up of 13 amino acids. After removal of 8 bases from V and 4 bases from J, the junction contained 5 bases not matched to a gene. The CDR3 nucleotides are TGTGCCATCTCCGACAGGGGAGCAGATACGCAGTATTTT. Residues: CAISDRGADTQYF.

J is TRBJ1-1 and V is TRBV19; D unclear. V shed 5 bases and J shed 1 base, with 14 bases lying between them. The length of the CDR3 is 15 residues. Germline V lookup: CDR1 LNHDA, CDR2 SQIVND (reference sequence). CDR3 in DNA: TGTGCCAGTAGTGATTATGGGGTACCGAACACTGAAGCTTTCTTT. This translates into CASSDYGVPNTEAFF.

This clonotype was seen many times. The chain has TRBV7-2 and TRBJ2-1, with unresolved D. Germline-derived CDR1 and CDR2 are SGHTA and FQGNSA. There are 13 residues in the CDR3. Trimming left V 2 bases short and J 6 bases short, with 8 bases between. The CDR3 nucleotides read TGTGCCAGCAGCTTAATCCCAACCAATGAGCAGTTCTTC. Translation gives CASSLIPTNEQFF.

There are many counts of this clonotype. The J gene is TRBJ1-2, the V gene TRBV7-9, with D unresolved. Trimming took 5 bases from V and 4 from J, leaving 14 bases between them. The CDR3 spans 14 residues. The germline V gene encodes CDR1 SEHNR and CDR2 FQNEAQ (reference sequence). DNA for the CDR3: TGTGCCAGCAGCGTCGGAGGGTCCCCCTATGGCTACACCTTC. Its translation is CASSVGGSPYGYTF.

There are many counts of this clonotype. The gene calls are TRBV29-1 and TRBJ1-2; TRBD1 matches at 8 bases. The trim removed 4 bases at V and 7 bases at J, leaving 2 bases unmatched. Germline CDR1 SQVTM, CDR2 ANQGSEA. CDR3 size: 11 residues. CDR3 protein: CSVAGGSGYTF. In DNA, the CDR3 is TGCAGCGTTGCAGGGGGCTCTGGCTACACCTTC.

The V gene is TRBV7-9, the J gene TRBJ1-6, with a tentative D call TRBD1 (6 bases). Trimming took 1 base from V and 8 from J, leaving 15 bases between them. Germline CDR1 is SEHNR and CDR2 is FQNEAQ (reference sequence). This CDR3 is built from 16 residues. As DNA, the CDR3 is TGTGCCAGCAGCTTAGTCGGGGACATCACTGATTCACCCCTCCACTTT. Translating it yields CASSLVGDITDSPLHF.

CDR3 protein: CASSVASWDSINEQYF. For the CDR3, the DNA is TGTGCCAGCAGCGTAGCTAGTTGGGACAGTATCAACGAGCAGTACTTC. This chain joins TRBV9 and TRBJ2-7, with 7 bases aligning to TRBD1. The CDR3 is 16 amino acids. The germline V gene encodes CDR1 SGDLS and CDR2 YYNGEE. The ends lost 0 bases at V and 5 bases at J; junction bases unmatched: 11.

This clonotype has ten or more counts. J is TRBJ2-7 and V is TRBV27, with 8 bases identical to TRBD1. Per the germline V gene, CDR1 is MNHEY and CDR2 is SMNVEV (reference sequence). The CDR3 is 15 residues long. V was pared by 3 bases and J by 4 bases, with 8 bases of the junction left unmatched. The CDR3 protein is CASSFIQGERYEQYF. The CDR3 DNA is TGTGCCAGCAGTTTTATACAGGGGGAAAGGTACGAGCAGTACTTC.

This clonotype was recorded at least ten times. The rearrangement joins TRBV10-3 to TRBJ2-2; no definite D call. CDR1 ENHRY and CDR2 SYGVKD come from the germline V gene. This CDR3 is built from 16 residues. The germline V and J ends were trimmed by 8 bases and 2 bases, with 18 bases remaining between them. The DNA for the CDR3 is TGTGCCATCGCCCCACAGCCGAAAGTAAACACCGGGGAGCTGTTTTTT. Its protein product is CAIAPQPKVNTGELFF.

This clonotype has more than one count but fewer than ten. The V gene is TRBV7-8, the J gene TRBJ2-1, with a possible D match to TRBD2 (5 bases). The length of the CDR3 is 15 residues. The germline V gene encodes CDR1 SGHVS and CDR2 FQNEAQ. V lost 5 bases and J lost 1, with 12 bases in between. CDR3 coding DNA: TGTGCCAGCAGCCTCTTGAGGGTTTCCTACAATGAGCAGTTCTTC. Residues: CASSLLRVSYNEQFF.

This clonotype occurred many times. This chain links TRBV5-6 with TRBJ1-5; 9 nucleotides match TRBD1. Germline CDR1 and CDR2: SGHDT and YYEEEE. The CDR3 extends over 18 amino acids. Trimming cost V 1 base and J 7 bases; bases outside gene matches: 15. The CDR3 nucleotides read TGTGCCAGCAGCTTGACTCTAGGACAGGGGAGGTCACACCAGCCCCAGCATTTT. This translates into CASSLTLGQGRSHQPQHF.

This clonotype was counted many times. This chain links TRBV4-3 with TRBJ2-1, with TRBD2 as a possible D gene (6 bases). Looked up from germline, CDR1 is LGHNA and CDR2 is YSLEER. V shed 0 bases and J shed 3 bases, with 12 bases lying between them. CDR3 length equals 16 residues. The CDR3 region has the DNA TGCGCCAGCAGCCAAGATCTCGGGACTTACTACAATGAGCAGTTCTTC. Amino acids: CASSQDLGTYYNEQFF.

Many counts were recorded for this clonotype. V gene TRBV3-1 combines with J gene TRBJ1-2, with TRBD1 as a possible D gene (5 bases). Germline V gene sequence: CDR1 LGHDT, CDR2 YNNKEL (reference sequence). V lost 1 base to trimming and J lost 6 bases, with 18 bases between them. This CDR3 is 16 amino acids long. The CDR3 DNA is TGTGCCAGCAGCCAAGTTAGGAGGGGTGGGATGGATGGCTACACCTTC. Encoded protein: CASSQVRRGGMDGYTF. Supplemented by reference TRBV3-1 and TRBJ1-2, the full variable domain reads DTAVSQTPKYLVTQMGNDKSIKCEQNLGHDTMYWYKQDSKKFLKIMFSYNNKELIINETVPNRFSPKSPDKAHLNLHINSLELGDSAVYFCASSQVRRGGMDGYTFGSGTRLTVV.

This clonotype was picked up many times. J is TRBJ2-5 and V is TRBV4-3; no clear D gene. V lost 0 bases, J lost 1 base, and 12 bases lay in between. This CDR3 spans 16 amino acids. Germline-derived CDR1 and CDR2 are LGHNA and YSLEER. Here the CDR3 reads CASSQDTEASQETQYF. The CDR3, as DNA: TGCGCCAGCAGCCAAGATACAGAGGCCAGCCAAGAGACCCAGTACTTC.

In its sample, this clonotype was seen many times. V gene TRBV7-9 combines with J gene TRBJ2-4; D might be TRBD2 (5 bases). Germline V CDR1 and CDR2: SEHNR, FQNEAQ (reference sequence). Trimming removed 4 bases at V and 3 bases at J, with 16 bases between. The length of the CDR3 is 16 residues. The DNA for the CDR3 is TGTGCCAGCAGCTCCCTTGGAGAGGGAATCAAAAACATTCAGTACTTC. Translated, it gives CASSSLGEGIKNIQYF.

This clonotype was observed many times. The chain links TRBV7-9 to TRBJ2-1; possible D gene TRBD2, 6 bases. The CDR3 is 15 residues long. The germline V and J ends were trimmed by 5 bases and 3 bases, with 14 bases remaining between them. Germline loops: CDR1 SEHNR, CDR2 FQNEAQ (reference sequence). Here the CDR3 DNA reads TGTGCCAGCAGCCCCGGAGGGGAAGGCTACAATGAGCAGTTCTTC. This gives the protein CASSPGGEGYNEQFF. The full variable domain, completed using reference TRBV7-9 and TRBJ2-1, is DTGVSQNPRHKITKRGQNVTFRCDPISEHNRLYWYRQTLGQGPEFLTYFQNEAQLEKSRLLSDRFSAERPKGSFSTLEIQRTEQGDSAMYLCASSPGGEGYNEQFFGPGTRLTVL.